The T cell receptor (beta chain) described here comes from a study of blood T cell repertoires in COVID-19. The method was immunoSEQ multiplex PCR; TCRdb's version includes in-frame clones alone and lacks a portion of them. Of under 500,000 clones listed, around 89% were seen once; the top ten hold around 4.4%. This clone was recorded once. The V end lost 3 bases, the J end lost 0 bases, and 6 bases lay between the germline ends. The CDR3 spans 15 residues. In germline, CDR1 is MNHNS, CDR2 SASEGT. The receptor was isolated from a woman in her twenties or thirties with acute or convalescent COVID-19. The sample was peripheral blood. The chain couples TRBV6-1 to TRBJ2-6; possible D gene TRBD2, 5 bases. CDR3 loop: CASSDGSSGANVLTF. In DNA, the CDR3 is TGTGCCAGCAGTGATGGGAGCTCTGGGGCCAACGTCCTGACTTTC.